Sequencing of this TCR beta chain was carried out in a study of T-cell reconstitution after alpha-beta-depleted transplantation in children. Unique molecular identifiers tagged the TCRbeta library. TCRdb called the PCR reads again in MiXCR, with one record for every CDR3 protein. The sample includes roughly 220,000 distinct CDR3 sequences, 12% seen only once; the top ten take over 2%. This clonotype was observed at least ten times. Sequencing used PBMCs from the stem cell graft donor, obtained from the stem cell graft. This receptor was taken from a human donor who donated a stem cell graft to a child with acute lymphoblastic leukemia.

This CDR3 reads CASSLLGTDTQYF. Here the CDR3 DNA reads TGTGCCAGCAGTTTACTGGGGACAGATACGCAGTATTTT. This chain links TRBV28 with TRBJ2-3; no definite D call. CDR3 length: 13 residues. The V end lost 2 bases, the J end lost 3 bases, and 6 bases lay between the germline ends. The germline V gene encodes CDR1 MDHEN and CDR2 SYDVKM. Full variable domain (rest looked up from reference TRBV28 and TRBJ2-3): DVKVTQSSRYLVKRTGEKVFLECVQDMDHENMFWYRQDPGLGLRLIYFSYDVKMKEKGDIPEGYSVSREKKERFSLILESASTNQTSMYLCASSLLGTDTQYFGPGTRLTVL.